This TCR beta chain was captured in a study of human T cells and chemical hapten exposure. There are many counts of this clonotype. Germline assignment: CDR1 LGHNT and CDR2 FRNRAP. V was pared by 8 bases and J by 8 bases, with 16 bases of the junction left unmatched. The CDR3 has 16 amino acids. This sample's time point: patch test 2, 6 weeks after DPC sensitization. Treatment given: therapeutic diphenylcyclopropenone sensitization with weekly scalp DPC. One entry per CDR3 protein results from TCRdb running MiXCR on the RACE reads. The sample lists approximately 85,000 distinct CDR3 sequences; roughly 10% were seen once.

Specimen: whole blood, collected in connection with sensitization to the hapten diphenylcyclopropenone (DPC). The sequence was obtained from a woman in her twenties or thirties with alopecia areata. Some clones in this sample may be carry-over from other donors' samples. This chain links TRBV12-5 with TRBJ2-1, with 9 bases identical to TRBD1. The CDR3 DNA reads TGTGCTAGTTCCTATAAACTGGGACAGGGAGGGGATGAGCAGTTCTTC. Translation gives CASSYKLGQGGDEQFF. Together with reference TRBV12-5 and TRBJ2-1, the CDR3 gives the full variable domain: DARVTQTPRHKVTEMGQEVTMRCQPILGHNTVFWYRQTMMQGLELLAYFRNRAPLDDSGMPKDRFSAEMPDATLATLKIQPSEPRDSAVYFCASSYKLGQGGDEQFFGPGTRLTVL.